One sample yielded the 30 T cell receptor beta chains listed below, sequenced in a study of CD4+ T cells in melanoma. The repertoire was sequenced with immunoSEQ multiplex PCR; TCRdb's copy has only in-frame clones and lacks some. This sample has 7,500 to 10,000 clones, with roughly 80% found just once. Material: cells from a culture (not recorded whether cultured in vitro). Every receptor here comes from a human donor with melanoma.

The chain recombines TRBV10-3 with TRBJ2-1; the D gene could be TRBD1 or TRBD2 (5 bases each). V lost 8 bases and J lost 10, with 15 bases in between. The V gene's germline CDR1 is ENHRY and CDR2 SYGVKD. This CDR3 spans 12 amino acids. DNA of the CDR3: TGTGCCATCGGGGGAGCTCTCGCGGAGCAGTTCTTC. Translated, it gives CAIGGALAEQFF.

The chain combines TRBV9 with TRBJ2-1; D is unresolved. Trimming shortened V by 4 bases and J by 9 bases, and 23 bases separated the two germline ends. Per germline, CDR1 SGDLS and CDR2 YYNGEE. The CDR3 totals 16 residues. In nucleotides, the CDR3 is TGTGCCAGCAGCCCTAGACCCCCGCACCTCTGGGGTGAGCAGTTCTTC. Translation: CASSPRPPHLWGEQFF. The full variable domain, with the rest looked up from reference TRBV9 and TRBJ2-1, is DSGVTQTPKHLITATGQRVTLRCSPRSGDLSVYWYQQSLDQGLQFLIQYYNGEERAKGNILERFSAQQFPDLHSELNLSSLELGDSALYFCASSPRPPHLWGEQFFGPGTRLTVL.

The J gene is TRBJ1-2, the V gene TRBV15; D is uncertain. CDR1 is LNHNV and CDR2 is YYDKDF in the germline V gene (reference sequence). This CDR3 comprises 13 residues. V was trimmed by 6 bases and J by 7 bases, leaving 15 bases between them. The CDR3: CATSKAGPAGYTF. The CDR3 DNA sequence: TGTGCCACCAGTAAAGCTGGGCCTGCTGGCTACACCTTC.

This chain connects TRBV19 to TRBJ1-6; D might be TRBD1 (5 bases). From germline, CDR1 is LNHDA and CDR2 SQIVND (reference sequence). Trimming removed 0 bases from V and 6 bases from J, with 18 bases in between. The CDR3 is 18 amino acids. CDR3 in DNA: TGTGCCAGTAGTATAGATCTTGGGACCGGGCGGAGTAATTCACCCCTCCACTTT. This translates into CASSIDLGTGRSNSPLHF.

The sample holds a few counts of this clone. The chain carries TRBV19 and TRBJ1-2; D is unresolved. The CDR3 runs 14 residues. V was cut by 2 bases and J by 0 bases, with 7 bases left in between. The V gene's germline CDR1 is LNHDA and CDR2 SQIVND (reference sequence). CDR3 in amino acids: CASSIKETNYGYTF. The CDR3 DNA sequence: TGTGCCAGTAGTATAAAAGAAACTAACTATGGCTACACCTTC.

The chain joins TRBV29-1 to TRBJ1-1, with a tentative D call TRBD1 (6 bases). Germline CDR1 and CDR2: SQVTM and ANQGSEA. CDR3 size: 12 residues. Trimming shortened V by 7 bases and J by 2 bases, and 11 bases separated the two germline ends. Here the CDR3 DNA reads TGCAGCGGAACCAGGGGAAACACTGAAGCTTTCTTT. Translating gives CSGTRGNTEAFF.

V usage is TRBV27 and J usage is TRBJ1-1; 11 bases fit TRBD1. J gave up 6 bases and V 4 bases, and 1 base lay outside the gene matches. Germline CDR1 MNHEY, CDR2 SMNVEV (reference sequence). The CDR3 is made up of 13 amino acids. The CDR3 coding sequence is TGTGCCAGCAGTTGGGGACAGGGGGCTGAAGCTTTCTTT. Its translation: CASSWGQGAEAFF.

CDR3 residues: CASSLQDYYGYTF. DNA of the CDR3: TGTGCCAGCAGTTTACAGGATTACTATGGCTACACCTTC. The V and J genes are TRBV6-5 and TRBJ1-2, with D perhaps matching TRBD1 (5 bases). CDR1 MNHEY and CDR2 SVGAGI come from the germline V gene. CDR3 length: 13 amino acids. Trimming shortened V by 4 bases and J by 3 bases, and 9 bases separated the two germline ends.

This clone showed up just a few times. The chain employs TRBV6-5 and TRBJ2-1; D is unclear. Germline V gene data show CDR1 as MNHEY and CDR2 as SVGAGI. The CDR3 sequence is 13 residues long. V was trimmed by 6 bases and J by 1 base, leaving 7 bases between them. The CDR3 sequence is CASSPYSYNEQFF. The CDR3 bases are TGTGCCAGCAGCCCGTATTCCTACAATGAGCAGTTCTTC.

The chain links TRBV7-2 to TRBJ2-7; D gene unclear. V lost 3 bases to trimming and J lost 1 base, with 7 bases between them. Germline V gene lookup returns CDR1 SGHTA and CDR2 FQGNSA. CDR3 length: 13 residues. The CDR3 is CASSFGRSYEQYF. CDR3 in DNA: TGTGCCAGCAGCTTCGGCAGATCCTACGAGCAGTACTTC.

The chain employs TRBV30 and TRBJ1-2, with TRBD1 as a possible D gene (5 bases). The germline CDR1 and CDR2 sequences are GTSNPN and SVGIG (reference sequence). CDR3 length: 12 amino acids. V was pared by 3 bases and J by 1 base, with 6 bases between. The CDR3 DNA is TGTGCCTGGAGGGACATTAACTATGGCTACACCTTC. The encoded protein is CAWRDINYGYTF.

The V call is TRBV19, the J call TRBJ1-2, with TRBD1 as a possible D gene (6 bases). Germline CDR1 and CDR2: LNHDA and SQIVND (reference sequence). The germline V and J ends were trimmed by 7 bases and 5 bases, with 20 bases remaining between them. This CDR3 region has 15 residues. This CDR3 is CASTSPDRRIYGYTF. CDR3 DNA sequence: TGTGCCAGTACCTCACCCGACAGGCGGATATATGGCTACACCTTC.

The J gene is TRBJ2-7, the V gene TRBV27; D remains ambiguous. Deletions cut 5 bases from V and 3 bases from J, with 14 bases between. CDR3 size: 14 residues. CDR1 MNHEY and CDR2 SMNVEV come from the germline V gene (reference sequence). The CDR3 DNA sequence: TGTGCCAGCAGTAAATACGGCAGCGACTACGAGCAGTACTTC. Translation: CASSKYGSDYEQYF.

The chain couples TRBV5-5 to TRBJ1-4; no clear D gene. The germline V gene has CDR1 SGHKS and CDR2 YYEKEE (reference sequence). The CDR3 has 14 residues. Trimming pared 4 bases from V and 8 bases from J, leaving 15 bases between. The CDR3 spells CASSPLGEGEKLFF. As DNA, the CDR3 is TGTGCCAGCAGCCCGCTTGGGGAAGGCGAAAAACTGTTTTTT. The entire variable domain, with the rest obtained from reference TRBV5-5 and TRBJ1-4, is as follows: DAGVTQSPTHLIKTRGQQVTLRCSPISGHKSVSWYQQVLGQGPQFIFQYYEKEERGRGNFPDRFSARQFPNYSSELNVNALLLGDSALYLCASSPLGEGEKLFFGSGTQLSVL.

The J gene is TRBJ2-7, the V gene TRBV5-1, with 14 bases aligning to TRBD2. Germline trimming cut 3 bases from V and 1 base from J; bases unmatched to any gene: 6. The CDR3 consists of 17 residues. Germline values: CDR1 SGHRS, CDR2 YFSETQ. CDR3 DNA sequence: TGCGCCAGCAGCTCTGGACTAGCGGGGGGCCTGTCCTACGAGCAGTACTTC. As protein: CASSSGLAGGLSYEQYF.

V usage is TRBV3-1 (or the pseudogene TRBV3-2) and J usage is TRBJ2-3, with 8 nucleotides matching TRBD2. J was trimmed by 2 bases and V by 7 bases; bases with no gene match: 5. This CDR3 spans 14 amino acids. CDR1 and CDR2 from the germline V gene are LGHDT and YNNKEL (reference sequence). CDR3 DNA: TGTGCCAGCAACCCTAGCGGGTACACAGATACGCAGTATTTT. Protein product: CASNPSGYTDTQYF.

The CDR3 here is CASSLGQGFEKLFF. In nucleotides, the CDR3 is TGTGCCAGCAGCTTAGGGCAAGGTTTTGAAAAACTGTTTTTT. The chain couples TRBV7-9 to TRBJ1-4; no clear D. The germline CDR1 and CDR2 sequences are SEHNR and FQNEAQ (reference sequence). The CDR3 is made up of 14 amino acids. The ends were cut back, 1 base at V and 7 bases at J, with 10 bases in the middle.

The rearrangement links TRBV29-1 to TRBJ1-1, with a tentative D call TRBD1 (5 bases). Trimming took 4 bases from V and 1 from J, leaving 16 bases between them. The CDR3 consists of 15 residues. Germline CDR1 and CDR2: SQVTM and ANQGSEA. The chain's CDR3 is CSVAGGRGRNTEAFF. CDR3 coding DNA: TGCAGCGTTGCTGGGGGTCGAGGGCGGAACACTGAAGCTTTCTTT.

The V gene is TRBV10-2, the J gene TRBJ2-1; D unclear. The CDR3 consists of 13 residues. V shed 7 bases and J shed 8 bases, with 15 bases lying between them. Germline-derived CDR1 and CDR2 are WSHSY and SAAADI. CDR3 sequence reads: CASISSGPYEQFF. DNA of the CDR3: TGCGCCAGCATCTCTTCCGGGCCGTATGAGCAGTTCTTC.

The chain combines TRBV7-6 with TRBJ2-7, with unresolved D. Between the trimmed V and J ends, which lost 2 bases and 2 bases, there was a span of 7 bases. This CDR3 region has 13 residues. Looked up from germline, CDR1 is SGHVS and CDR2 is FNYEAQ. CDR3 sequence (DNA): TGTGCCAGCAGCTTAAGCACTACCTACGAGCAGTACTTC. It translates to CASSLSTTYEQYF. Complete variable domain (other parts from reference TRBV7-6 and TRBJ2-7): GAGVSQSPRYKVTKRGQDVALRCDPISGHVSLYWYRQALGQGPEFLTYFNYEAQQDKSGLPNDRFSAERPEGSISTLTIQRTEQRDSAMYRCASSLSTTYEQYFGPGTRLTVT.

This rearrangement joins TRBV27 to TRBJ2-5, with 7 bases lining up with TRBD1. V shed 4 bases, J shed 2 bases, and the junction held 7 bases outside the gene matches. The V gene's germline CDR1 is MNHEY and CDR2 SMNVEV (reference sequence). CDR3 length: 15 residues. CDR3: CASSSGDREQETQYF. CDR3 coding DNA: TGTGCCAGCAGTTCCGGTGACAGGGAACAAGAGACCCAGTACTTC.

CDR3 protein: CASRSDGALSYNSPLHF. The CDR3 DNA sequence: TGTGCCAGCAGGTCGGACGGAGCCCTCTCCTATAATTCACCCCTCCACTTT. The chain employs TRBV28 and TRBJ1-6, with D unresolved. The germline V gene has CDR1 MDHEN and CDR2 SYDVKM. The V end lost 6 bases, the J end lost 0 bases, and 15 bases lay between the germline ends. CDR3 length: 17 amino acids.

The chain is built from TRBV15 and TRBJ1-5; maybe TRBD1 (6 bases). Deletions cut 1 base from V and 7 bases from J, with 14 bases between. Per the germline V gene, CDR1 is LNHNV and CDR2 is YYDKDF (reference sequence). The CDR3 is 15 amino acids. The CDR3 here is CATSRGRGAGQPQHF. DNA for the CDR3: TGTGCCACCAGCAGAGGCAGGGGAGCCGGGCAGCCCCAGCATTTT.

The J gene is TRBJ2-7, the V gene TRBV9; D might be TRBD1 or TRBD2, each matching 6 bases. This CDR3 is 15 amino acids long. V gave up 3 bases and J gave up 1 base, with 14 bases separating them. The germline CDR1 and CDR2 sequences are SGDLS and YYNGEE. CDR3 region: CASSGGAGFSYEQYF. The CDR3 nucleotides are TGTGCCAGCAGCGGGGGGGCAGGGTTTTCCTACGAGCAGTACTTC.

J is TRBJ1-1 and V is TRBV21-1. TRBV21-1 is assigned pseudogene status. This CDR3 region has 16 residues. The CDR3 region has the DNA TGTGCCAGCAGCTACCCCGCCACGGAGGGTTGTCCTGAAGCTTTCTTT. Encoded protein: CASSYPATEGCPEAFF.

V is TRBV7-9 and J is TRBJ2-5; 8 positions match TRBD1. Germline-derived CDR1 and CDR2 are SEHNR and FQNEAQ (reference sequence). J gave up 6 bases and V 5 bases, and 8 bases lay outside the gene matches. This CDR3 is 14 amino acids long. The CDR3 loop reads CASSPTGAGKTQYF. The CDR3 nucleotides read TGTGCCAGCAGCCCGACAGGGGCCGGAAAGACCCAGTACTTC.

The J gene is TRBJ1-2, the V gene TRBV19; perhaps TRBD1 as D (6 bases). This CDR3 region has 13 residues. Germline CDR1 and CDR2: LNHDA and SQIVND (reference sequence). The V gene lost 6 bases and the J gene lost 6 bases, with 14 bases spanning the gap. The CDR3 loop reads CASSRAGTNGYTF. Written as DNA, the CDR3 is TGTGCCAGTAGCCGGGCCGGGACAAATGGCTACACCTTC. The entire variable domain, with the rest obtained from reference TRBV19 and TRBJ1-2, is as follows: DGGITQSPKYLFRKEGQNVTLSCEQNLNHDAMYWYRQDPGQGLRLIYYSQIVNDFQKGDIAEGYSVSREKKESFPLTVTSAQKNPTAFYLCASSRAGTNGYTFGSGTRLTVV.

In nucleotides, the CDR3 is TGTGCCAGCAGCCAAAGGGGCGGGTACTACACCTTC. This gives the protein CASSQRGGYYTF. V and J are TRBV7-9 and TRBJ1-2; a weak D match, TRBD1 (5 bases). This CDR3 is built from 12 residues. The germline CDR1 and CDR2 sequences are SEHNR and FQNEAQ (reference sequence). V lost 5 bases and J lost 10, with 14 bases in between.

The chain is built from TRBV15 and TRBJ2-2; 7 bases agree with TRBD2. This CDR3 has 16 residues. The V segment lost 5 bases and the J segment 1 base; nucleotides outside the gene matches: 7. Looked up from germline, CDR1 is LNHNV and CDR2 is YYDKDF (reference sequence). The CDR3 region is CATSGGGTVNTGELFF. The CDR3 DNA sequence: TGTGCCACCAGCGGGGGAGGGACTGTGAACACCGGGGAGCTGTTTTTT.

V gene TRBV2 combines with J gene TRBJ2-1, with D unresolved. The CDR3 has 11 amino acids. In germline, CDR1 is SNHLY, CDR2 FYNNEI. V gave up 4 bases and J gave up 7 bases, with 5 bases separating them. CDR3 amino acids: CASSARNEQFF. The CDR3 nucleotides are TGTGCCAGCAGTGCCCGGAATGAGCAGTTCTTC.